The 15 T cell receptor beta chains given below trace back to one sample, sequenced in a study of blood T cell repertoires in COVID-19. Sequencing used immunoSEQ multiplex PCR; TCRdb keeps in-frame clones, though not all of them. The sample contains more than 95,000 clones, 80% to 90% of which appear only once. The sample taken for sequencing was peripheral blood. These receptors came from a man older than 75 with active or convalescent COVID-19.

This chain joins TRBV20-1 and TRBJ1-4, with D uncertain. Germline CDR1 DFQATT, CDR2 SNEGSKA (reference sequence). The CDR3 loop spans 10 amino acids. Trimming took 1 base from V and 8 from J, leaving 2 bases between them. The CDR3 sequence is CSARAEKLFF. The CDR3 nucleotides read TGCAGTGCTAGAGCGGAAAAACTGTTTTTT.

This chain uses TRBV4-1 with TRBJ1-4; TRBD1 matches 7 bases. The length of the CDR3 is 16 residues. CDR1 and CDR2 (germline): MGHRA, YSYEKL. J was trimmed by 2 bases and V by 6 bases; bases with no gene match: 9. The chain's CDR3 is CASRVKGQTTNEKLFF. The CDR3 DNA reads as TGCGCCAGCAGGGTTAAGGGACAGACTACTAATGAAAAACTGTTTTTT.

The chain combines TRBV7-2 with TRBJ1-1, with TRBD1 matching over 8 bases. The V and J ends lost 3 bases and 2 bases, in that order; junction bases with no gene match: 5. This CDR3 has 15 residues. The V gene's germline CDR1 is SGHTA and CDR2 FQGNSA. The CDR3 loop is CASSFYGQGNTEAFF. CDR3 in DNA: TGTGCCAGCAGCTTCTATGGACAGGGTAACACTGAAGCTTTCTTT.

The chain is built from TRBV19 and TRBJ1-5, with D possibly TRBD1 on 5 matching bases. The CDR3 runs to 13 residues. Deletions cut 6 bases from V and 6 bases from J, with 12 bases between. Per the germline V gene, CDR1 is LNHDA and CDR2 is SQIVND (reference sequence). CDR3 region: CASSPQGPQPQHF. The CDR3 DNA is TGTGCCAGTAGCCCGCAGGGTCCTCAGCCCCAGCATTTT.

The chain carries TRBV7-2 and TRBJ2-3; 9 positions agree with TRBD2. V shed 2 bases and J 6 bases; nucleotides not matched to a gene: 6. Germline V gene sequence: CDR1 SGHTA, CDR2 FQGNSA. This CDR3 is built from 15 residues. The CDR3: CASSLSDSGGDTQYF. In DNA form, the CDR3 reads TGTGCCAGCAGCTTAAGTGATAGCGGGGGTGATACGCAGTATTTT.

V usage is TRBV6-1 and J usage is TRBJ2-5; D is perhaps TRBD1 (7 bases). This CDR3 region has 14 residues. Germline lookup yields CDR1 MNHNS and CDR2 SASEGT. With 2 bases removed from V and 5 bases from J, the gap between germline ends came to 12 bases. CDR3 bases: TGTGCCAGCAGTGAACCGCAGGGGGGTGAGACCCAGTACTTC. This translates into CASSEPQGGETQYF.

This sequence joins TRBV21-1 and TRBJ2-3; TRBD2 is the table's D call, not checked against the DNA. TRBV21-1 is classified as a pseudogene. There are 19 residues in the CDR3. The DNA of the CDR3 is TGTGCCAGCAGCACCGGGACTAGCGGGGGGGCACACAGGACAGATACGCAGTATTTT. Protein: CASSTGTSGGAHRTDTQYF.

The chain carries TRBV7-2 and TRBJ2-5; 8 bases map to TRBD2. The CDR3 spans 15 residues. With 5 bases clipped from V and 5 bases from J, the junction kept 10 bases outside the gene matches. Germline-derived CDR1 and CDR2 are SGHTA and FQGNSA. This CDR3 reads CASSRAGGIGETQYF. The CDR3 DNA is TGTGCCAGCAGCAGGGCGGGGGGAATAGGGGAGACCCAGTACTTC.

This chain uses TRBV28 with TRBJ2-7; D is perhaps TRBD1 (5 bases). The CDR3 is 14 amino acids. The V end lost 2 bases, the J end lost 4 bases, and 12 bases lay between the germline ends. Germline V gene sequence: CDR1 MDHEN, CDR2 SYDVKM. The CDR3 sequence is CASSLIQGRYEQYF. CDR3 sequence (DNA): TGTGCCAGCAGTTTAATCCAGGGTCGGTACGAGCAGTACTTC.

The V and J genes are TRBV6-5 and TRBJ1-2; 8 nucleotides agree with TRBD1. V shed 5 bases, J shed 10 bases, and the junction held 6 bases outside the gene matches. This CDR3 is built from 12 residues. CDR1 MNHEY and CDR2 SVGAGI come from the germline V gene. The CDR3 DNA follows: TGTGCCAGCAGTCAGGACAGGGCGAACTACACCTTC. This encodes CASSQDRANYTF.

The J gene is TRBJ1-1, the V gene TRBV5-1; 8 bases map to TRBD1. Germline CDR1 is SGHRS and CDR2 is YFSETQ. The CDR3 totals 13 residues. J gave up 1 base and V 7 bases, and 3 bases lay outside the gene matches. The CDR3 region has the DNA TGCGCCAGCGGACAGGGTACGAACACTGAAGCTTTCTTT. Translated: CASGQGTNTEAFF.

On this clone: Other DNA sequences from this sample encode an identical CDR3 as well. DNA for the CDR3: TGTGCCATCAAAGCTAGCGGGGGGGCGGGAGAGACCCAGTACTTC. This translates into CAIKASGGAGETQYF. The rearrangement links TRBV10-3 to TRBJ2-5, with 12 nucleotides matching TRBD2. Per germline, CDR1 ENHRY and CDR2 SYGVKD. The CDR3 has 15 amino acids. V trimming: 7 bases; J trimming: 4 bases; junction bases outside the gene matches: 7.

This chain uses TRBV29-1 with TRBJ2-5, with TRBD2 identical over 7 bases. This CDR3 has 12 residues. V was clipped by 3 bases and J by 3 bases; unmatched bases: 1. CDR1 and CDR2 from the germline V gene are SQVTM and ANQGSEA. The CDR3 loop is CSVDRGEETQYF. The CDR3 DNA is TGCAGCGTTGACCGGGGGGAAGAGACCCAGTACTTC.

The rearrangement joins TRBV7-9 to TRBJ2-1; weak D call: TRBD1 (6 bases). Between the trimmed V and J ends, which lost 4 bases and 8 bases, there was a span of 15 bases. This CDR3 is 14 amino acids long. Germline CDR1 and CDR2: SEHNR and FQNEAQ (reference sequence). Written as DNA, the CDR3 is TGTGCCAGCAGCTCTGAATCAGGGGTACATGAGCAGTTCTTC. Translation: CASSSESGVHEQFF.

This clone appeared once. The chain couples TRBV5-4 to TRBJ2-7, with 10 bases fitting TRBD1. Per germline, CDR1 SGHNT and CDR2 YYREEE (reference sequence). This CDR3 region has 15 residues. The J segment lost 2 bases and the V segment lost 4 bases, leaving 6 bases of the junction unmatched. CDR3 sequence: CASSGPDRGAYEQYF. The CDR3 DNA reads as TGTGCCAGCAGCGGCCCGGACAGGGGGGCCTACGAGCAGTACTTC.